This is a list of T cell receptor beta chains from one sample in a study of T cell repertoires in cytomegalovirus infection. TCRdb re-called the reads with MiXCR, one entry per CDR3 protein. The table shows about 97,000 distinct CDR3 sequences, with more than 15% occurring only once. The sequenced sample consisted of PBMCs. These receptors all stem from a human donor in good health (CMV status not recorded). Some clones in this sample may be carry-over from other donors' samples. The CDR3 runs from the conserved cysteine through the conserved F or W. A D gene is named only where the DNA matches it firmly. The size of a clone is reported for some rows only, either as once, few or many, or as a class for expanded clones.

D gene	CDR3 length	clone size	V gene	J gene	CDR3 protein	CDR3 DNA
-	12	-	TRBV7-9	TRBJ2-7	CASSRTEIEQYF	TGTGCCAGCAGCCGTACAGAGATCGAGCAGTACTTC
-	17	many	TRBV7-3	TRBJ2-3	CASSLKGKPPDTDTQYF	TGTGCCAGCAGCTTAAAAGGAAAACCCCCCGACACAGATACGCAGTATTTT
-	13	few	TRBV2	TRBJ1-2	CASSDAGLGGYTF	TGTGCCAGCAGTGATGCAGGGTTGGGAGGCTACACCTTC
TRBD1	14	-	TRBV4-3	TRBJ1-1	CASSRQGAGTEAFF	TGCGCCAGCAGCCGACAGGGGGCGGGCACTGAAGCTTTCTTT
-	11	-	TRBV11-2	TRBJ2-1	CTSSFRGLQFF	TGTACCAGCAGCTTCAGGGGTCTGCAGTTCTTC
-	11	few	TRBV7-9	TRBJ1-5	CASSRGSTQHF	TGTGCCAGCAGCCGGGGGTCGACCCAGCATTTT
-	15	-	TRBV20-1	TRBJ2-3	CSASLRGPSTDTQYF	TGCAGTGCTAGTCTCCGGGGGCCTAGCACAGATACGCAGTATTTT
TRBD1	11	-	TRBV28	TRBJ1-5	CASSYRGAPHF	TGTGCCAGCAGTTACAGGGGGGCCCCGCATTTT
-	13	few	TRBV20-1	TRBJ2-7	CSAKGNFSYEQYF	TGCAGTGCCAAGGGAAACTTCTCCTACGAGCAGTACTTC
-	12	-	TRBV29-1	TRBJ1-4	CSGGGSNEKLFF	TGCAGCGGAGGGGGGTCTAATGAAAAACTGTTTTTT
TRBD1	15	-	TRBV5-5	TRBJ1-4	CASSSGQQSYEKLFF	TGTGCCAGCAGCTCGGGACAGCAATCCTATGAAAAACTGTTTTTT
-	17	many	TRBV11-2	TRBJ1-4	CASSLGNSSATNEKLFF	TGTGCCAGCAGCTTGGGGAACAGCTCTGCAACTAATGAAAAACTGTTTTTT
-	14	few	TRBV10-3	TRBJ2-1	CAISGQVSYNEQFF	TGTGCCATCAGTGGACAGGTATCCTACAATGAGCAGTTCTTC
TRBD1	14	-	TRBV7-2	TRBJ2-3	CASSQDRAADTQYF	TGTGCCAGCAGCCAAGACAGGGCGGCAGATACGCAGTATTTT
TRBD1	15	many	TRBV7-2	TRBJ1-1	CASSPRQGLNTEAFF	TGTGCCAGCAGCCCCCGACAGGGATTGAACACTGAAGCTTTCTTT
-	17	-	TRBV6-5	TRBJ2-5	CASSSVPGTPGQETQHF	TGTGCCAGCAGCTCCGTCCCGGGGACCCCCGGCCAAGAGACCCAGCACTTC
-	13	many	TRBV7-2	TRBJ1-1	CASSARVGTEAFF	TGTGCCAGCAGCGCCAGGGTGGGCACTGAAGCTTTCTTT
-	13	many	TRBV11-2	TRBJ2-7	CASSRQPTYEQYF	TGTGCCAGCAGCCGCCAACCCACCTACGAGCAGTACTTC
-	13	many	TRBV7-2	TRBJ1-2	CASSLQGNYGYTF	TGTGCCAGCAGCTTGCAGGGAAACTATGGCTACACCTTC
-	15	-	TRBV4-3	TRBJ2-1	CVSSQERRPTNEQFF	TGCGTCAGCAGCCAAGAAAGGCGACCGACCAATGAGCAGTTCTTC
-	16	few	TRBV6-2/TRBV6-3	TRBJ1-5	CASSSGRHFPYQPQHF	TGTGCCAGCAGTTCCGGACGGCATTTCCCCTATCAGCCCCAGCATTTT
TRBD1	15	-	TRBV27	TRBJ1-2	CASSLDRGSGYGYTF	TGTGCCAGCAGTCTCGACAGGGGGTCGGGCTATGGCTACACCTTC
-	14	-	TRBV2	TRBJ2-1	CASSDGQLSNEQFF	TGTGCCAGCAGTGACGGGCAGCTCTCCAATGAGCAGTTCTTC
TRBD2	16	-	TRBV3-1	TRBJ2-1	CASSQEGRGGRFEQFF	TGTGCCAGCAGCCAAGAGGGCCGGGGGGGCAGGTTTGAGCAGTTCTTC
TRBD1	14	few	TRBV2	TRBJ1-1	CASSKLTGGPEAFF	TGTGCCAGCAGTAAATTAACAGGGGGACCCGAAGCTTTCTTT
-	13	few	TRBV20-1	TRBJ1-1	CSARGGISTEAFF	TGCAGTGCTAGGGGGGGGATTAGCACTGAAGCTTTCTTT
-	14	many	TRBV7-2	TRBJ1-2	CASSPMGGGYGYTF	TGTGCCAGCAGCCCGATGGGAGGCGGATATGGCTACACCTTC
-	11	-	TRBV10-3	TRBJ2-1	CAISDSNEQFF	TGTGCCATCAGTGATTCGAATGAGCAGTTCTTC
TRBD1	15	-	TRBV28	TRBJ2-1	CASRQRTGRNNEQFF	TGTGCCAGCAGACAAAGGACAGGGCGAAACAATGAGCAGTTCTTC
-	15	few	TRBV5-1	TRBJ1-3	CASSRMGGNGNTIYF	TGCGCCAGCAGCCGGATGGGAGGGAATGGAAACACCATATATTTT
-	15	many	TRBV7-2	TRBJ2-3	CASSLVGGPTDTQYF	TGTGCCAGCAGCTTGGTCGGGGGACCCACAGATACGCAGTATTTT
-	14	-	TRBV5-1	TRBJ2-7	CASSLGVGPCEQYF	TGCGCCAGCAGCTTGGGTGTAGGGCCGTGCGAGCAGTACTTC
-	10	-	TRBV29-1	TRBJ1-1	CSVEDTWAFF	TGCAGCGTTGAAGATACGTGGGCTTTCTTT
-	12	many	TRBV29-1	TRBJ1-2	CSVWGNNYGYTF	TGCAGCGTTTGGGGCAACAACTATGGCTACACCTTC
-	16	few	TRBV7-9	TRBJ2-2	CASTFGGGPSTGELFF	TGTGCCAGCACCTTTGGTGGGGGGCCGAGCACCGGGGAGCTGTTTTTT
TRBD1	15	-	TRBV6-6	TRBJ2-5	CVSSYVGQGAETQYF	TGTGTCAGCAGTTACGTCGGACAGGGGGCCGAGACCCAGTACTTC
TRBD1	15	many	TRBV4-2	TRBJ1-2	CASSHALGQGEGYTF	TGTGCCAGCAGCCATGCCTTGGGACAGGGGGAAGGCTACACCTTC
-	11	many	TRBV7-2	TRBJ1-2	CASSLIDGYTF	TGTGCCAGCAGCTTAATTGATGGCTACACCTTC
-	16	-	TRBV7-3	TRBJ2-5	CASSLTAFRDQETQYF	TGTGCCAGCAGCTTAACTGCCTTCAGGGACCAAGAGACCCAGTACTTC
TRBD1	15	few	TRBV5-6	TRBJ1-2	CASRNNRGRHYGYTF	TGTGCCAGCAGAAATAACAGGGGAAGGCACTATGGCTACACCTTC
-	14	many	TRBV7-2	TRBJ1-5	CASSLKGYGQPQHF	TGTGCCAGCAGCTTGAAAGGGTATGGTCAGCCCCAGCATTTT
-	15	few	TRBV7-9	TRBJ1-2	CASSSRDAANYGYTF	TGTGCCAGCAGCTCCCGGGACGCAGCTAACTATGGCTACACCTTC
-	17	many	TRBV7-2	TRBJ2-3	CASSLESGARGTDTQYF	TGTGCCAGCAGCTTAGAATCTGGGGCTCGAGGGACAGATACGCAGTATTTT
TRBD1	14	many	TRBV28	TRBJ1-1	CASSPPTGTTEAFF	TGTGCCAGCAGTCCTCCGACAGGGACCACTGAAGCTTTCTTT
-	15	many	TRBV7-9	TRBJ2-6	CASSLQGAGANVLTF	TGTGCCAGCAGCCTACAGGGTGCTGGGGCCAACGTCCTGACTTTC
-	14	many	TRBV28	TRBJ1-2	CASLNKWQVYGYTF	TGTGCCAGCCTCAATAAGTGGCAAGTCTATGGCTACACCTTC
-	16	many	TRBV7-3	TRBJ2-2	CASSHNGGQDTGELFF	TGTGCCAGCAGCCACAACGGAGGGCAGGACACCGGGGAGCTGTTTTTT
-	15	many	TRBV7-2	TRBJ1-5	CASTQSRDGNQPQHF	TGTGCCAGCACCCAATCCCGGGACGGCAATCAGCCCCAGCATTTT
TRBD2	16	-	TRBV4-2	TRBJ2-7	CASSQDYTSGGSVQYF	TGTGCCAGCAGCCAAGATTATACTAGCGGGGGTTCGGTGCAGTACTTC
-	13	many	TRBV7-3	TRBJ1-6	CASSFDRNSPLHF	TGTGCCAGCAGCTTCGACAGAAATTCACCCCTCCACTTT
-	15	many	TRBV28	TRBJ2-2	CASSLGHEEAGELFF	TGTGCCAGCAGTTTGGGACATGAAGAGGCCGGGGAGCTGTTTTTT
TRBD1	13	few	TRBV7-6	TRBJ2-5	CASSPDRAETQYF	TGTGCCAGCAGCCCGGACAGGGCGGAGACCCAGTACTTC
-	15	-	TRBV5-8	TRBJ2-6	CASSFRLIGANVLTF	TGTGCCAGCAGCTTTCGCCTGATTGGGGCCAACGTCCTGACTTTC
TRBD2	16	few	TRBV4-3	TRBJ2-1	CASSQEAGGLYNEQFF	TGCGCCAGCAGCCAAGAAGCGGGGGGGCTGTACAATGAGCAGTTCTTC
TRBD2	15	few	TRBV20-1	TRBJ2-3	CSGQMDQRGADTQYF	TGCAGTGGTCAGATGGATCAGCGGGGCGCAGATACGCAGTATTTT